This T cell receptor (beta chain) is drawn from a study of blood T cell repertoires in COVID-19 (dated by TCRdb to about 2020). A note on the overall study: ImmuneRACE Cohort 3 recovered participants were defined by two consecutive negative NP/OP PCR tests, healthcare professional clearance, or symptom resolution. Collaborator samples came from the United States, Italy and Spain and covered acute and convalescent phases of COVID-19. The prospective study material was composed of cDNA or gDNA derived from T cells, B-cell-depleted T cells, or PBMCs. The dataset comprised deeply sampled blood TCRbeta repertoires from subjects exposed to, actively infected with, or recovered from COVID-19. A freely available public database, intended as a resource for researchers studying the immune response to SARS-CoV-2, is where the repertoires were released. The samples were drawn from the first 160 participants of the ongoing ImmuneRACE study and from some 1,300 subjects provided by 6 global collaborators. Sample metadata almost always included a de-identified subject ID, COVID-19 status, age in years and sex. Where available, HLA class I and class II types were obtained from metadata supplied by the sample provider rather than from assay-based typing.

Enrolling through a virtual design, the prospective study's participants ranged in age from roughly 18 to 95 years and lived across 20 to 30 United States geographic areas. In the prospective study, cohorts were assigned on the basis of participant-reported clinical history obtained from a screening survey and a study questionnaire. Mobile phlebotomists in the prospective study collected whole blood, serum and a nasopharyngeal or oropharyngeal swab from every participant. Participants in the prospective study had the option to provide additional blood draws and questionnaires over a roughly two-month period. Prospective study blood samples were shipped either frozen or at room temperature before DNA extraction. This clone was observed a few times. Its specific antigen is unknown. Per-nucleotide qualities are absent, and no much larger clonotype sits a single base away. CDR1 and CDR2 were assigned from the germline V gene (reference sequence) as MNHEY and SMNVEV. Its CDR3 holds 16 amino acids, cysteine through phenylalanine. Left in the record is the CDR3 DNA by itself, 48 bases read in frame from the first base. Unmatched junction bases come to 7, with V trimmed by 6 bases and J by 4 bases.

TCRbeta CDR3 regions were amplified from genomic DNA using the immunoSEQ Assay, a bias-controlled multiplex PCR. The source study handled its data this way. The number of nucleated cells in each sample was estimated from the amplification of reference gene primers within the assay. Sequence reads were collapsed and filtered to measure the absolute abundance of every unique TCRbeta CDR3 rearrangement. Productive Simpson clonality was computed per sample as the square root of Simpson's diversity index over productive rearrangements. What TCRdb holds here is the immuneACCESS table cut down to in-frame rearrangements. Part of the clones is not present; checked against another copy, under half of the missing clones reflect an unresolved V gene, and the others are unexplained. The D gene and trimming were derived from the DNA, and the V and J assignments and clone size from that table. This sample is represented by some 160,000 clones; about 80% of them were singletons. The top ten clones comprise under 20% of the sample.

The paper's findings and limits, for the study overall: The amount of clinical and demographic metadata varied by source and participant and was provided uncurated.

The clonotype originates from a woman aged 70 to 79 in a cohort exposed to, infected with or recovered from COVID-19 (not recorded which). The specimen sequenced was PBMCs or T cells enriched from blood (not recorded which). Recombination joined TRBV27 with TRBJ1-6, with 9 middle bases fitting TRBD1. The CDR3 reads as follows: CASRISDRGYNSPLHF. The DNA reads TGTGCCAGCAGGATCTCGGACAGGGGTTATAATTCACCCCTCCACTTT.